A single sample gave rise to the 9 T cell receptor beta chains below, sequenced in a study of radiation and T cells in renal cell carcinoma. The assay was immunoSEQ multiplex PCR, and TCRdb's table has in-frame clones only and misses some. The repertoire includes about 160,000 clones, approximately 90% of them detected once, and 4.1% sits in the top ten. This sample's time point: baseline pretreatment blood. The treatment here: 15 Gy SBRT to primary tumor, nephrectomy 4 weeks later. The sample was blood, taken from a patient whose treatment included radiotherapy and nephrectomy. The source is a woman between 70 and 85 years old with renal cell carcinoma.

The CDR3 bases are TGTGCCGGGAATCCGGGACAGGGTACCGATCGAACCTACGAGCAGTACTTC. It translates to CAGNPGQGTDRTYEQYF. The chain carries TRBV19 and TRBJ2-7; 9 bases fit TRBD1. J was trimmed by 2 bases and V by 11 bases; bases with no gene match: 19. The CDR3 consists of 17 residues. Germline V gene data show CDR1 as LNHDA and CDR2 as SQIVND (reference sequence). The complete variable domain, with remaining parts taken from reference TRBV19 and TRBJ2-7, reads DGGITQSPKYLFRKEGQNVTLSCEQNLNHDAMYWYRQDPGQGLRLIYYSQIVNDFQKGDIAEGYSVSREKKESFPLTVTSAQKNPTAFYLCAGNPGQGTDRTYEQYFGPGTRLTVT.

This rearrangement joins TRBV30 to TRBJ1-5; D gene unclear. Germline assignment: CDR1 GTSNPN and CDR2 SVGIG (reference sequence). The CDR3 is 16 amino acids. V was shortened by 1 base and J by 0 bases, with 13 bases between the two germline ends. CDR3 region: CAWSEPAPYSNQPQHF. In nucleotides, the CDR3 is TGTGCCTGGAGTGAACCGGCACCTTATAGCAATCAGCCCCAGCATTTT.

The chain employs TRBV28 and TRBJ2-7; D gene uncertain. Germline CDR1 reads MDHEN; CDR2 reads SYDVKM. Deletions cut 5 bases from V and 3 bases from J, with 8 bases between. This CDR3 has 12 residues. The CDR3 DNA follows: TGTGCCAGCAGTCCCCCCGTCTACGAGCAGTACTTC. Translation gives CASSPPVYEQYF.

The chain is built from TRBV6-1 and TRBJ1-5; a possible D gene is TRBD1 (6 bases). Trimming took 6 bases from V and 6 from J, leaving 12 bases between them. The CDR3 has 13 residues. Germline V gene data show CDR1 as MNHNS and CDR2 as SASEGT. In DNA, the CDR3 is TGTGCCAGCAGCCGGACAGTGGGTCAGCCCCAGCATTTT. It encodes CASSRTVGQPQHF.

The chain uses TRBV5-4 and TRBJ2-7, with TRBD1 matching over 8 bases. The CDR3 extends over 13 amino acids. Germline V lookup: CDR1 SGHNT, CDR2 YYREEE (reference sequence). V gave up 4 bases and J gave up 7 bases; unmatched junction bases: 7. The DNA for the CDR3 is TGTGCCAGCAGCGCGGGGACAGGCCGGGAGCAGTACTTC. Translating gives CASSAGTGREQYF.

The rearrangement links TRBV30 to TRBJ1-2; tentative D call: TRBD1 (5 bases). The germline gives CDR1 GTSNPN, CDR2 SVGIG (reference sequence). The V end was cut by 4 bases, the J end by 4 bases, with 7 bases between. CDR3 length equals 11 residues. The CDR3 DNA reads TGTGCCTGGACCGACAGCTATGGCTACACCTTC. Amino acids: CAWTDSYGYTF.

Only one count was recorded for this clone. The chain recombines TRBV6-6 with TRBJ1-3; D not certain. Per the germline V gene, CDR1 is MNHNY and CDR2 is SVGAGI (reference sequence). This CDR3 comprises 12 residues. Trimming cost V 2 bases and J 16 bases, with 15 bases left between them. The CDR3 sequence is CASSYIGFGSYF. The CDR3 DNA reads TGTGCCAGCAGTTACATTGGATTTGGATCGTATTTT.

V and J are TRBV27 and TRBJ1-4, with TRBD1 identical over 9 bases. This CDR3 has 15 amino acids. V was pared by 6 bases and J by 6 bases, with 8 bases of the junction left unmatched. Germline assignment: CDR1 MNHEY and CDR2 SMNVEV (reference sequence). Here the CDR3 DNA reads TGTGCCAGCAGCTATGGGGACAGGGCTCATGAAAAACTGTTTTTT. Its translation: CASSYGDRAHEKLFF. The complete variable domain, with remaining parts taken from reference TRBV27 and TRBJ1-4, reads EAQVTQNPRYLITVTGKKLTVTCSQNMNHEYMSWYRQDPGLGLRQIYYSMNVEVTDKGDVPEGYKVSRKEKRNFPLILESPSPNQTSLYFCASSYGDRAHEKLFFGSGTQLSVL.

The genes are TRBV7-2 and TRBJ1-6; 7 bases are shared with TRBD1. V lost 7 bases, J lost 7 bases, and 13 bases stayed unmatched. The CDR3 covers 16 residues. Germline assignment: CDR1 SGHTA and CDR2 FQGNSA. In DNA form, the CDR3 reads TGTGCCAGCAAACTGCGGGAGGGGGCCGTAAATTCACCCCTCCACTTT. Translating gives CASKLREGAVNSPLHF.